Below are 11 T cell receptor beta chains sequenced from a single sample in a study of identical twins. Using its own MiXCR run on the 5' RACE reads, TCRdb lists one record per CDR3 protein. The repertoire consists of 500,000 to 700,000 distinct CDR3 sequences, with roughly 7.1% occurring once and the leading ten covering approximately 1.5%. This sample also belongs to another study, concerning yellow fever vaccine responses in identical twins.

The sequenced sample consisted of PBMCs. The source of these receptors is a woman under 30 in good health.

The chain joins TRBV4-1 to TRBJ2-5, with TRBD2 matching over 10 bases. CDR1 MGHRA and CDR2 YSYEKL come from the germline V gene. The CDR3 sequence is 18 residues long. Trimming removed 0 bases from V and 5 bases from J; junction bases left unmatched: 12. The CDR3 coding sequence is TGCGCCAGCAGCCAAGATCGCTCGGCTAGCGGGGGCGCGGAGACCCAGTACTTC. Translated: CASSQDRSASGGAETQYF.

This clonotype was seen a few times. The genes are TRBV11-2 and TRBJ2-1; D unclear. CDR1 and CDR2 from the germline V gene are SGHAT and FQNNGV. V gave up 5 bases and J gave up 4 bases, with 15 bases separating them. The CDR3 totals 15 residues. Here the CDR3 DNA reads TGTGCCAGCAGCAATCGGGCCCCTTCATACAATGAGCAGTTCTTC. This translates into CASSNRAPSYNEQFF.

This clonotype was picked up many times. The V and J genes are TRBV7-9 and TRBJ2-1, with D uncertain. Trimming removed 3 bases from V and 5 bases from J, with 14 bases in between. The CDR3 is 15 residues long. Germline-derived CDR1 and CDR2 are SEHNR and FQNEAQ (reference sequence). The CDR3 reads CASSFGIAPDNEQFF. The CDR3 DNA is TGTGCCAGCAGCTTCGGCATAGCCCCCGACAATGAGCAGTTCTTC.

The chain employs TRBV5-1 and TRBJ2-7; D unclear. V dropped 0 bases and J dropped 2 bases, with 6 bases sitting between them. The length of the CDR3 is 13 residues. Germline values: CDR1 SGHRS, CDR2 YFSETQ. The CDR3 loop is CASSLDGAYEQYV. The DNA of the CDR3 is TGCGCCAGCAGCTTGGATGGGGCCTACGAGCAGTACGTC.

This clonotype was found a few times. This rearrangement joins TRBV4-1 to TRBJ1-1, with D perhaps matching TRBD1 (6 bases). There are 14 residues in the CDR3. V was pared by 0 bases and J by 10 bases, with 15 bases between. In germline, CDR1 is MGHRA, CDR2 YSYEKL. In DNA form, the CDR3 reads TGCGCCAGCAGCCAAGATAGGGTCACAGGGAGAGCTTTCTTT. It specifies CASSQDRVTGRAFF.

V is TRBV12-3 or TRBV12-4 and J is TRBJ1-5, with 7 nucleotides matching TRBD1. This CDR3 is built from 15 residues. Unmatched junction bases numbered 10, after V lost 6 bases and J lost 5 bases. The CDR3 region is CASSQMGQPYQPQHF. CDR3 DNA: TGTGCCAGCAGCCAGATGGGACAGCCTTATCAGCCCCAGCATTTT.

The rearrangement uses TRBV5-1 and TRBJ1-1; D is perhaps TRBD1 (6 bases). CDR3 size: 15 residues. CDR1 and CDR2 from the germline V gene are SGHRS and YFSETQ. V was clipped by 1 base and J by 3 bases, with 13 bases between them. The CDR3 coding sequence is TGCGCCAGCAGCTTGACAGGGCACAAGGACACTGAAGCTTTCTTT. It encodes CASSLTGHKDTEAFF. Complete variable domain (other parts from reference TRBV5-1 and TRBJ1-1): KAGVTQTPRYLIKTRGQQVTLSCSPISGHRSVSWYQQTPGQGLQFLFEYFSETQRNKGNFPGRFSGRQFSNSRSEMNVSTLELGDSALYLCASSLTGHKDTEAFFGQGTRLTVV.

This chain uses TRBV20-1 with TRBJ2-7; D might be TRBD1 (6 bases). The ends were cut back, 6 bases at V and 2 bases at J, with 14 bases in the middle. This CDR3 contains 13 residues. Germline lookup yields CDR1 DFQATT and CDR2 SNEGSKA (reference sequence). This CDR3 reads CSALDRSPYEQYF. The CDR3 DNA reads TGCAGTGCCCTTGACAGGAGCCCCTACGAGCAGTACTTC.

The chain links TRBV14 to TRBJ2-3; D not resolved. This CDR3 has 13 amino acids. The V end lost 1 base, the J end lost 8 bases, and 10 bases lay between the germline ends. Germline CDR1 is SGHDN and CDR2 is FVKESK. The CDR3 nucleotides read TGTGCCAGCAGCCAAGCCTGGGGTGGTACGCAGTATTTT. This encodes CASSQAWGGTQYF.

This clonotype has just a few counts. The genes are TRBV24-1 and TRBJ2-1; 11 bases align to TRBD1. The CDR3 totals 15 residues. V shed 3 bases, J shed 7 bases, and the junction held 4 bases outside the gene matches. Germline CDR1 KGHDR, CDR2 SFDVKD. The CDR3 spells CATSDTGQGANEQFF. DNA for the CDR3: TGTGCCACCAGTGATACAGGACAGGGGGCTAATGAGCAGTTCTTC.

The chain couples TRBV28 to TRBJ2-7, with D perhaps TRBD1 or TRBD2 (5 bases each). Germline V gene data show CDR1 as MDHEN and CDR2 as SYDVKM. V gave up 3 bases and J gave up 6 bases, with 15 bases separating them. This CDR3 is built from 14 residues. This CDR3 is CASSFGWGTGEQYF. The CDR3 DNA reads TGTGCCAGCAGTTTTGGATGGGGGACGGGCGAGCAGTACTTC. Full variable domain (missing parts from reference TRBV28 and TRBJ2-7): DVKVTQSSRYLVKRTGEKVFLECVQDMDHENMFWYRQDPGLGLRLIYFSYDVKMKEKGDIPEGYSVSREKKERFSLILESASTNQTSMYLCASSFGWGTGEQYFGPGTRLTVT.